The T cell receptor beta chain described here comes from a study of cytomegalovirus exposure and HLA in healthy donors. Findings of the study overall: Clonal expansion was found to be greater in HLA-associated TCR beta chains than in equally common others in a later analysis. Sequences of the TCR beta chain were said to predict the HLA-A and HLA-B alleles of most subjects accurately. Later on, a genetic analysis was performed. It linked a missense variant in DCLRE1C with V- and J-gene trimming of TCR beta.

Trimming removed 4 bases from V and 11 bases from J, with 17 bases in between. This CDR3 spans 12 amino acids. CDR1 is SQVTM and CDR2 is ANQGSEA in the germline V gene. Researchers ran the PCR with 60 Vbeta and 13 Jbeta primers. Here immunoSEQ multiplex PCR was the method, and the copy in TCRdb shows in-frame clones only, minus some. The profile shows approximately 170,000 clones, approximately 80% of them singletons. Concerning this clone: Its antigen is not identified.

This receptor was identified in a male donor in good health and CMV-seronegative. Sequenced material: PBMCs. The chain links TRBV29-1 to TRBJ1-1, with a weak D call TRBD1 (5 bases). In nucleotides, the CDR3 is TGCAGCGTTGGGGGCCAGGAGAGCGGGGCTTTCTTT. The encoded protein is CSVGGQESGAFF.